Presented here are 30 T cell receptor beta chains from one specimen sequenced in a study of T cells in localized non-small cell lung cancer. Repertoires were generated with immunoSEQ multiplex PCR, while TCRdb's copy carries only in-frame clones and drops some. The sample shows 45,000 to 65,000 clones, 85% to 90% of them seen only once. The material sequenced was peripheral blood, taken before any cancer treatment. These receptor sequences come from a man aged 40-75 years with stage I squamous cell lung carcinoma.

The chain combines TRBV30 with TRBJ2-7, with D possibly TRBD1 on 6 matching bases. Germline CDR1 is GTSNPN and CDR2 is SVGIG (reference sequence). CDR3 length: 16 amino acids. V was clipped by 0 bases and J by 5 bases, with 20 bases between them. The CDR3 region has the DNA TGTGCCTGGAGTGTATTCTCCGGCAGGGGAGTCGACGAGCAGTACTTC. Translation: CAWSVFSGRGVDEQYF.

The chain couples TRBV28 to TRBJ1-5; D is uncertain. Trimming took 6 bases from V and 9 from J, leaving 12 bases between them. CDR1 is MDHEN and CDR2 is SYDVKM in the germline V gene. CDR3 length equals 12 residues. The CDR3 sequence is CASSLSSGPQHF. CDR3 DNA: TGTGCCAGCAGCCTCTCGTCGGGGCCCCAGCATTTT.

This clone has more than one count but fewer than ten. The chain joins TRBV4-1 to TRBJ2-5, with D possibly TRBD1 on 5 matching bases. Looked up from germline, CDR1 is MGHRA and CDR2 is YSYEKL. V shed 4 bases and J shed 4 bases, with 10 bases lying between them. There are 13 residues in the CDR3. The CDR3 loop reads CASSRFQGETQYF. The CDR3 region has the DNA TGCGCCAGCAGCCGGTTTCAGGGAGAGACCCAGTACTTC.

The chain recombines TRBV7-2 with TRBJ1-5, with 8 bases fitting TRBD1. The germline gives CDR1 SGHTA, CDR2 FQGNSA. J lost 6 bases, V lost 4 bases, and 11 bases had no gene match. CDR3 size: 16 residues. The CDR3 DNA sequence: TGTGCCAGCAGCTCAGTCGGGGCAGGGGGCGGTCAGCCCCAGCATTTT. It encodes CASSSVGAGGGQPQHF.

The J gene is TRBJ1-4, the V gene TRBV15; D gene unclear. CDR1 and CDR2 from the germline V gene are LNHNV and YYDKDF (reference sequence). With 5 bases removed from V and 4 bases from J, the gap between germline ends came to 11 bases. This CDR3 is 14 amino acids long. The CDR3 DNA reads as TGTGCCACCAGCCGCGGAGGCCTTAATGAAAAACTGTTTTTT. It translates to CATSRGGLNEKLFF. Variable domain in full (rest from reference TRBV15 and TRBJ1-4): DAMVIQNPRYQVTQFGKPVTLSCSQTLNHNVMYWYQQKSSQAPKLLFHYYDKDFNNEADTPDNFQSRRPNTSFCFLDIRSPGLGDTAMYLCATSRGGLNEKLFFGSGTQLSVL.

The chain is built from TRBV28 and TRBJ2-5, with TRBD1 identical over 7 bases. Germline CDR1 reads MDHEN; CDR2 reads SYDVKM. The length of the CDR3 is 13 residues. The J segment lost 3 bases and the V segment lost 4 bases, leaving 2 bases of the junction unmatched. CDR3 region: CASSSGQEETQYF. CDR3 coding DNA: TGTGCCAGCAGTTCTGGACAGGAAGAGACCCAGTACTTC.

The V gene is TRBV19, the J gene TRBJ1-5; no reliable D call. The CDR3 totals 15 residues. Trimming removed 7 bases from V and 4 bases from J, with 17 bases in between. The germline CDR1 and CDR2 sequences are LNHDA and SQIVND (reference sequence). The CDR3, as DNA: TGTGCCAGTACCACGGACTACTCCTTAAATCAGCCCCAGCATTTT. It translates to CASTTDYSLNQPQHF.

The J gene is TRBJ2-4, the V gene TRBV6-1; weak D call: TRBD1 (6 bases). The CDR3 spans 14 residues. From germline, CDR1 is MNHNS and CDR2 SASEGT. V shed 5 bases and J shed 2 bases, with 10 bases lying between them. The CDR3 coding sequence is TGTGCCAGCAGTAAAACAGGGTCCAAAAACATTCAGTACTTC. Translating gives CASSKTGSKNIQYF.

This rearrangement joins TRBV27 to TRBJ2-5, with TRBD2 matching 9 bases. The germline V gene encodes CDR1 MNHEY and CDR2 SMNVEV (reference sequence). Losses at the gene ends were 3 bases for V and 4 bases for J; bases not matched to a gene: 9. The CDR3 is 16 residues long. The CDR3, as DNA: TGTGCCAGCAGTTTGGTAGCGGGAGAGGTAGGAGAGACCCAGTACTTC. Protein sequence: CASSLVAGEVGETQYF.

This chain uses TRBV27 with TRBJ1-2; TRBD1 agrees at 8 bases. V was clipped by 6 bases and J by 7 bases; unmatched bases: 10. The CDR3 covers 14 residues. CDR1 and CDR2 (germline): MNHEY, SMNVEV (reference sequence). The CDR3 nucleotides are TGTGCCAGCAGGCTTACCGGGACAGGTGTTGGCTACACCTTC. This translates into CASRLTGTGVGYTF.

The chain combines TRBV21-1 with TRBJ2-5; no check of the table's D call, TRBD2, against the DNA was made. TRBV21-1 is flagged as a pseudogene. The CDR3 is made up of 17 amino acids. The CDR3 spells CASSIEGLAGGQETQYF. In nucleotides, the CDR3 is TGTGCCAGCAGCATTGAAGGTTTAGCGGGAGGTCAAGAGACCCAGTACTTC.

This chain links TRBV5-1 with TRBJ1-1; D is ambiguous. Trimming shortened V by 2 bases and J by 1 base, and 9 bases separated the two germline ends. Germline V lookup: CDR1 SGHRS, CDR2 YFSETQ. The length of the CDR3 is 14 residues. In DNA form, the CDR3 reads TGCGCCAGCAGCTTTCTAGGTGAGAACACTGAAGCTTTCTTT. Translation: CASSFLGENTEAFF.

The V gene is TRBV6-1, the J gene TRBJ1-3; the D gene is possibly TRBD1 (6 bases). The V end lost 1 base, the J end lost 4 bases, and 8 bases lay between the germline ends. Germline V gene sequence: CDR1 MNHNS, CDR2 SASEGT. CDR3 length: 14 amino acids. CDR3 in DNA: TGTGCCAGCAGTGAAGTGGACAGCGGAAACACCATATATTTT. It codes for CASSEVDSGNTIYF.

J is TRBJ1-2 and V is TRBV5-6; D is undetermined. Germline loops: CDR1 SGHDT, CDR2 YYEEEE. V was clipped by 4 bases and J by 5 bases, with 6 bases between them. This CDR3 has 11 residues. The CDR3 here is CASSREYGYTF. For the CDR3, the DNA is TGTGCCAGCAGCAGAGAGTATGGCTACACCTTC.

This clone has just a few counts. The chain carries TRBV5-1 and TRBJ1-4, with TRBD1 as a possible D gene (5 bases). Per germline, CDR1 SGHRS and CDR2 YFSETQ. The V end lost 3 bases, the J end lost 7 bases, and 10 bases lay between the germline ends. CDR3 size: 13 residues. CDR3 sequence (DNA): TGCGCCAGCAGCTGGGACGAGACTGAAAAACTGTTTTTT. This gives the protein CASSWDETEKLFF.

The chain combines TRBV9 with TRBJ2-3; D is undetermined. The ends were cut back, 4 bases at V and 3 bases at J, with 12 bases in the middle. Germline V gene lookup returns CDR1 SGDLS and CDR2 YYNGEE. CDR3 length: 14 residues. The chain's CDR3 is CASSLGLTTDTQYF. In nucleotides, the CDR3 is TGTGCCAGCAGCCTGGGCCTAACGACAGATACGCAGTATTTT.

The rearrangement joins TRBV7-3 to TRBJ2-1; a weak D match, TRBD1 (6 bases). The CDR3 has 13 residues. Trimming took 6 bases from V and 6 from J, leaving 12 bases between them. In germline, CDR1 is SGHTA, CDR2 FQGTGA. The DNA for the CDR3 is TGTGCCAGCAGAAAGGACAGCACCAATGAGCAGTTCTTC. It encodes CASRKDSTNEQFF.

This sequence joins TRBV18 and TRBJ1-1; D is perhaps TRBD1 (5 bases). This CDR3 region has 16 residues. Trimming left V 4 bases short and J 6 bases short, with 21 bases between. In germline, CDR1 is KGHSH, CDR2 LQKENI. The CDR3 sequence is CASSRPSVRDRAEAFF. In nucleotides, the CDR3 is TGTGCCAGCTCACGGCCTTCTGTCAGGGATCGGGCTGAAGCTTTCTTT.

J is TRBJ2-5 and V is TRBV9, with 12 bases fitting TRBD2. Germline assignment: CDR1 SGDLS and CDR2 YYNGEE. The CDR3 has 15 residues. The V gene end was trimmed by 3 bases and the J gene end by 4 bases; junction bases not matched to a gene: 4. The DNA of the CDR3 is TGTGCCAGCAGCGGGCCGGGACTAGCGGGAGAGACCCAGTACTTC. This translates into CASSGPGLAGETQYF.

The chain links TRBV13 to TRBJ1-1; D is possibly TRBD1 (5 bases). Germline V CDR1 and CDR2: PRHDT, FYEKMQ (reference sequence). With 5 bases removed from V and 6 bases from J, the gap between germline ends came to 19 bases. The CDR3 consists of 15 residues. The CDR3 DNA reads TGTGCCAGCAGCCCCCTCCAGGGTCGAGGTTCTGAAGCTTTCTTT. Translation: CASSPLQGRGSEAFF.

The chain carries TRBV4-2 and TRBJ1-3; D is possibly TRBD1 (5 bases). Germline loops: CDR1 LGHNA, CDR2 YNFKEQ. The V gene lost 1 base and the J gene lost 0 bases, with 7 bases spanning the gap. The CDR3 contains 15 residues. The CDR3 protein is CASSQAGDSGNTIYF. CDR3 DNA: TGTGCCAGCAGCCAAGCGGGGGACTCTGGAAACACCATATATTTT.

This chain connects TRBV25-1 to TRBJ2-7, with 9 bases lining up with TRBD1. CDR1 MGHDK and CDR2 SYGVNS come from the germline V gene. The CDR3 has 17 residues. V gave up 3 bases and J gave up 6 bases; unmatched junction bases: 15. The CDR3 bases are TGTGCCAGCAGTGATTGGCATGGGGGACAGGGTATCGGCGAGCAGTACTTC. It yields the protein CASSDWHGGQGIGEQYF.

The chain is built from TRBV5-1 and TRBJ2-5, with 11 bases lining up with TRBD1. Trimming took 0 bases from V and 4 from J; bases not matched to a gene: 14. Per germline, CDR1 SGHRS and CDR2 YFSETQ. There are 19 residues in the CDR3. CDR3 residues: CASSLAATGQGAYLETQYF. CDR3 sequence (DNA): TGCGCCAGCAGCTTGGCGGCCACCGGACAGGGGGCTTATTTAGAGACCCAGTACTTC.

The rearrangement uses TRBV7-6 and TRBJ2-1, with D perhaps given as TRBD1 or TRBD2 (5 bases each). The germline V gene encodes CDR1 SGHVS and CDR2 FNYEAQ. The V gene lost 3 bases and the J gene lost 5 bases, with 8 bases spanning the gap. CDR3 length: 13 residues. The CDR3 sequence is CASSLGDHNEQFF. CDR3 DNA: TGTGCCAGCAGCTTGGGGGATCACAATGAGCAGTTCTTC.

The J gene is TRBJ2-7, the V gene TRBV5-6, with D possibly matching TRBD1 (5 bases). Between the trimmed V and J ends, which lost 4 bases and 5 bases, there was a span of 19 bases. Germline V gene data show CDR1 as SGHDT and CDR2 as YYEEEE. CDR3 length: 15 amino acids. CDR3 DNA sequence: TGTGCCAGCAGCCGACCCCCCAGGGCAGTACACGAGCAGTACTTC. Amino acid sequence: CASSRPPRAVHEQYF.

The V and J genes are TRBV9 and TRBJ2-2; TRBD1 agrees at 7 bases. V lost 2 bases to trimming and J lost 3 bases; unmatched junction nucleotides: 1. This CDR3 is 14 amino acids long. Germline V gene data show CDR1 as SGDLS and CDR2 as YYNGEE. DNA for the CDR3: TGTGCCAGCAGCGTGGGACAGCACACCGGGGAGCTGTTTTTT. Translated: CASSVGQHTGELFF.

The V call is TRBV30, the J call TRBJ2-7; 9 nucleotides match TRBD2. The germline CDR1 and CDR2 sequences are GTSNPN and SVGIG (reference sequence). V gave up 3 bases and J gave up 5 bases; unmatched junction bases: 8. This CDR3 is built from 14 residues. The CDR3 region is CAWSRGRGLNEQYF. CDR3 in DNA: TGTGCCTGGAGCCGCGGGAGGGGACTAAACGAGCAGTACTTC.

By sample fraction, this clone is large. The rearrangement uses TRBV5-8 and TRBJ1-5, with TRBD1 as a possible D gene (6 bases). Trimming stripped 4 bases from V and 0 bases from J, with 11 bases between. Germline V CDR1 and CDR2: SGHTS, YDEGEE. The CDR3 sequence is 15 residues long. CDR3 in DNA: TGTGCCAGCAGCGTCCAGGGGTATAGCAATCAGCCCCAGCATTTT. Translation gives CASSVQGYSNQPQHF.

The chain uses TRBV5-8 and TRBJ1-2, with 7 bases that match TRBD1. V shed 3 bases, J shed 4 bases, and the junction held 3 bases outside the gene matches. Germline-derived CDR1 and CDR2 are SGHTS and YDEGEE. The CDR3 has 13 residues. CDR3 residues: CASSSQGTYGYTF. The CDR3 coding sequence is TGTGCCAGCAGCTCACAGGGGACCTATGGCTACACCTTC.

The genes are TRBV28 and TRBJ1-2; D ambiguous. CDR3 size: 12 residues. V was shortened by 8 bases and J by 2 bases, with 9 bases between the two germline ends. Germline CDR1 MDHEN, CDR2 SYDVKM. Written as DNA, the CDR3 is TGTGCCAGCCGCACAAACAACTATGGCTACACCTTC. This gives the protein CASRTNNYGYTF.